Following are 16 T cell receptor beta chains from one sample sequenced in a study of spatial heterogeneity in lung cancer. MiXCR, run by TCRdb on the 5' RACE reads, gives a single entry per CDR3 protein. The sample lists roughly 50,000 distinct CDR3 sequences, about 7.6% seen once, with roughly an eighth in the top ten. The time point denotes: sample taken at primary tumor resection. Whole RNA obtained from tumor, nontumor lung or frozen PBMC underwent sequencing without sorting. This sample comprised PBMCs, obtained at surgery. The receptors derive from a female donor with early-stage non-small cell lung cancer.

The gene calls are TRBV6-2 or TRBV6-3 and TRBJ1-5; D possibly corresponds to TRBD1 (6 bases). Germline loops: CDR1 MNHEY, CDR2 SVGEGT. The CDR3 is 17 amino acids. The V and J ends lost 2 bases and 7 bases respectively, with 21 bases between them. CDR3 protein: CASSYRPQGLGLQPQHF. The CDR3 nucleotides are TGTGCCAGCAGTTACAGGCCACAGGGATTAGGCCTACAGCCCCAGCATTTT.

Many counts were recorded for this clonotype. V is TRBV4-2 and J is TRBJ2-5; TRBD2 agrees at 11 bases. Trimming removed 0 bases from V and 4 bases from J; junction bases left unmatched: 7. This CDR3 is 17 amino acids long. The germline CDR1 and CDR2 sequences are LGHNA and YNFKEQ. The DNA for the CDR3 is TGTGCCAGCAGCCAAGAGTCTCTAGCGGGGGGCCTAGAGACCCAGTACTTC. Translating it yields CASSQESLAGGLETQYF.

This clonotype was counted ten times or more. The V gene is TRBV30, the J gene TRBJ2-3; 12 bases fit TRBD2. With V trimmed by 0 bases and J by 8 bases, 6 bases remained unmatched. Germline V CDR1 and CDR2: GTSNPN, SVGIG (reference sequence). The CDR3 is 15 residues long. The DNA for the CDR3 is TGTGCCTGGAGTGTACTGTCTAGCGGGGGGGCTACGCAGTATTTT. The encoded protein is CAWSVLSSGGATQYF.

This clonotype was detected ten times or more. The CDR3 DNA sequence: TGTGCCAGTAGTCCTGGGACAGCTCGTTCCTATGGCTACACCTTC. Its protein product is CASSPGTARSYGYTF. The genes are TRBV19 and TRBJ1-2, with 7 bases fitting TRBD1. J was trimmed by 4 bases and V by 5 bases; bases with no gene match: 10. The V gene's germline CDR1 is LNHDA and CDR2 SQIVND (reference sequence). The CDR3 length is 15 residues. Filled out from reference TRBV19 and TRBJ1-2, the complete variable domain reads DGGITQSPKYLFRKEGQNVTLSCEQNLNHDAMYWYRQDPGQGLRLIYYSQIVNDFQKGDIAEGYSVSREKKESFPLTVTSAQKNPTAFYLCASSPGTARSYGYTFGSGTRLTVV.

A few counts support this clonotype. The chain joins TRBV7-2 to TRBJ2-2; D remains unclear. V was trimmed by 1 base and J by 8 bases, leaving 11 bases between them. This CDR3 spans 14 amino acids. Germline V gene sequence: CDR1 SGHTA, CDR2 FQGNSA. CDR3 sequence reads: CASSLGNLLGELFF. CDR3 DNA: TGTGCCAGCAGCTTAGGGAACCTGCTGGGGGAGCTGTTTTTT.

The chain couples TRBV4-3 to TRBJ2-1; 12 bases map to TRBD2. J was trimmed by 9 bases and V by 3 bases; bases with no gene match: 9. This CDR3 is built from 16 residues. Germline CDR1 and CDR2: LGHNA and YSLEER. The CDR3 DNA is TGCGCCAGCAGCCAGGGAACTAGCGGGGGGCGTGGTGAGCAGTTCTTC. Protein sequence: CASSQGTSGGRGEQFF.

This clonotype occurred a few times. This sequence joins TRBV6-6 and TRBJ1-3, with D perhaps TRBD1 (6 bases). Germline V gene sequence: CDR1 MNHNY, CDR2 SVGAGI (reference sequence). Trimming removed 5 bases at V and 3 bases at J, with 11 bases between. The CDR3 loop spans 14 amino acids. The DNA for the CDR3 is TGTGCCAGCAGTAAGACAGGTGATGGAAACACCATATATTTT. Protein product: CASSKTGDGNTIYF.

V gene TRBV12-3 or TRBV12-4 combines with J gene TRBJ1-6, with D possibly TRBD1 on 5 matching bases. Trimming took 4 bases from V and 0 from J, leaving 16 bases between them. The length of the CDR3 is 18 residues. The CDR3 bases are TGTGCCAGCAGTTCCGGGACTCCCACGGGCTCCTATAATTCACCCCTCCACTTT. This codes for CASSSGTPTGSYNSPLHF.

This clonotype was picked up many times. The chain joins TRBV29-1 to TRBJ2-2; maybe TRBD1 (6 bases). The V gene lost 4 bases and the J gene lost 3 bases, with 9 bases spanning the gap. Germline loops: CDR1 SQVTM, CDR2 ANQGSEA. This CDR3 has 13 amino acids. This chain's CDR3 is CSVVGADTGELFF. CDR3 DNA sequence: TGCAGCGTTGTGGGGGCGGACACCGGGGAGCTGTTTTTT.

Ten or more counts support this clonotype. The rearrangement uses TRBV20-1 and TRBJ2-7; possibly TRBD2 for D (6 bases). This CDR3 contains 12 residues. Germline CDR1 is DFQATT and CDR2 is SNEGSKA (reference sequence). V was trimmed by 5 bases and J by 4 bases, leaving 12 bases between them. CDR3 region: CSASLGGYEQYF. The CDR3 DNA follows: TGCAGTGCTTCCCTTGGAGGGTACGAGCAGTACTTC.

Ten or more counts support this clonotype. The chain carries TRBV12-3 or TRBV12-4 and TRBJ1-3; TRBD1 aligns across 8 bases. V was pared by 6 bases and J by 4 bases, with 8 bases of the junction left unmatched. The CDR3 runs 15 residues. The CDR3 bases are TGTGCCAGCAGCCTGGCAGGGGGCTTAGGAAACACCATATATTTT. Translation gives CASSLAGGLGNTIYF.

This clonotype was picked up a small number of times. V usage is TRBV5-1 and J usage is TRBJ2-5; D not certain. With 5 bases removed from V and 2 bases from J, the gap between germline ends came to 13 bases. The germline CDR1 and CDR2 sequences are SGHRS and YFSETQ. The CDR3 spans 14 residues. The CDR3: CASSALDWQETQYF. The CDR3 nucleotides are TGCGCCAGCAGTGCCCTAGACTGGCAAGAGACCCAGTACTTC.

This clonotype was recorded many times. The rearrangement uses TRBV6-2 or TRBV6-3 and TRBJ1-1; D is unresolved. The V and J ends lost 1 base and 1 base respectively, with 7 bases between them. Germline V gene data show CDR1 as MNHEY and CDR2 as SVGEGT. The CDR3 has 14 amino acids. This CDR3 is CASSYLARNTEAFF. In DNA form, the CDR3 reads TGTGCCAGCAGTTACTTGGCGAGGAACACTGAAGCTTTCTTT.

Details on this clonotype: Being one base from a much bigger clone, this may be a read error. A read error is likely, as this CDR3 ends without the conserved phenylalanine or tryptophan. The chain couples TRBV29-1 to TRBJ1-3; D unclear. The V and J ends lost 2 bases and 4 bases respectively, with 12 bases between them. CDR3 size: 14 residues. Germline values: CDR1 SQVTM, CDR2 ANQGSEA. CDR3 nucleotides: TGCAGCGTTGAAATAGCCGCGTCGGGAAACACCATATATTCT. Encoded protein: CSVEIAASGNTIYS.

Comment on this clonotype: One end of the junction fails to match germline, which may point to a read error. V is TRBV5-1 and J is TRBJ1-2; 10 bases align to TRBD1. The CDR3 totals 16 residues. Germline loops: CDR1 SGHRS, CDR2 YFSETQ. CDR3 in amino acids: CASSSGTGVFDYGDTF. CDR3 bases: TGCGCCAGCAGCTCCGGGACAGGGGTTTTTGACTATGGCGACACCTTC.

This clonotype was detected many times. The CDR3 nucleotides read TGCAGTGCTAGAGATCCGTGGGGACACAATGAGCAGTTCTTC. This sequence encodes CSARDPWGHNEQFF. The chain couples TRBV20-1 to TRBJ2-1; TRBD1 or TRBD2 may be the D gene (5 bases each). The germline CDR1 and CDR2 sequences are DFQATT and SNEGSKA (reference sequence). The CDR3 sequence is 14 residues long. With 0 bases removed from V and 5 bases from J, the gap between germline ends came to 11 bases.